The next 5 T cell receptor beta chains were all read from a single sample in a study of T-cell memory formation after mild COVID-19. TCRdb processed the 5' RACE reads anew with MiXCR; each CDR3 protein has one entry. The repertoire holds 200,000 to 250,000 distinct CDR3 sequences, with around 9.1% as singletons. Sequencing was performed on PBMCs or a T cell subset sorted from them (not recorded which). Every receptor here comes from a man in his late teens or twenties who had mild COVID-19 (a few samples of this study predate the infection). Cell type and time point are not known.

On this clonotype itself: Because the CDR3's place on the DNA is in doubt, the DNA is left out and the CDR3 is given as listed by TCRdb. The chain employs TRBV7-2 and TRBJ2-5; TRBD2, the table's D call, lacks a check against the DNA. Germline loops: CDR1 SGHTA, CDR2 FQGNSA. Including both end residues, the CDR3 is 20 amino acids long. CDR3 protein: CASSLGALAGGDPVLRGQYF.

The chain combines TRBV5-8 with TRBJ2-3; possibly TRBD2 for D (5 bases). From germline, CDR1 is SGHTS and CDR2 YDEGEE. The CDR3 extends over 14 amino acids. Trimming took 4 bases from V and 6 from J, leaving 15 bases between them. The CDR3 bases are TGTGCCAGCAGCCCGTTCGGACTTGGGGATACGCAGTATTTT. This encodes CASSPFGLGDTQYF.

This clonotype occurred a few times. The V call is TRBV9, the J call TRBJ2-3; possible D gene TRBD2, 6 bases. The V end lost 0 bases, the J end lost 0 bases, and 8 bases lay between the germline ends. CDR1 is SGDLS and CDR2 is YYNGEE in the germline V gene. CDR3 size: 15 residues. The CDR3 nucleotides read TGTGCCAGCAGCGTAGCGGCGGGGAGCACAGATACGCAGTATTTT. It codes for CASSVAAGSTDTQYF.

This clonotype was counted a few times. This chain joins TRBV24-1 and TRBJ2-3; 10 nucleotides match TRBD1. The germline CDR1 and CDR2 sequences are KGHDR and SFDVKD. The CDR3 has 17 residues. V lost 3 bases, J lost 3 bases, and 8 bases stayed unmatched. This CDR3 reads CATSDTRDRGGTDTQYF. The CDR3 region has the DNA TGTGCCACCAGTGATACCCGGGACAGGGGTGGGACAGATACGCAGTATTTT.

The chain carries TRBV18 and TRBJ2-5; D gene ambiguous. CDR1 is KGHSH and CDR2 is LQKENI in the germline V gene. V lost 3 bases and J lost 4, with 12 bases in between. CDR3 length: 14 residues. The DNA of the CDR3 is TGTGCCAGCTCACCCGAAACGTTCAGAGAGACCCAGTACTTC. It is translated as CASSPETFRETQYF.